This TCR beta chain was retrieved from a study of blood T cells in healthy people across ages (dated by TCRdb to about 2015). About the study as a whole: Template switching captured roughly one uniquely barcoded TCR beta cDNA molecule per two T cells in model experiments. The study measured age-related changes in TCR beta repertoire diversity using deep sequencing normalized with unique cDNA molecular identifiers. Four age groups were formed from the donors: young (average approximately 15 years), middle-aged (around 39), aged (62) and long-lived (around 80). Two additional independent replicas of 1 million unique cDNA reads from the same blood draw were analyzed for two donors (one aged 18 to 30 and one aged 80 or older). Overall results and qualifications from the work: Compared with the aged group, more naive CD4+ T cells, fewer expanded clones and increased TCR diversity were shown by the long-lived group, suggesting age selection. Observed TCR beta diversity per million T cells fell roughly linearly with age, and a significant reduction was already apparent by age roughly 40. There was a strong correlation between observed TCR beta diversity and the percentage of naive T cells measured by flow cytometry. Total diversity estimates from one million sequenced T cells were considered lower bounds and underestimates. Because donor CMV infection status was unknown, age-related changes in expanded clonotypes were potentially confounded. Conclusive comparison of naive and antigen-experienced compartments was prevented by the profiling of bulk unsorted PBMCs.

The donors were 40 or so Caucasian individuals from Russia, aged roughly 6 to 100 years, who were systemically healthy. About 10 milliliters of peripheral blood were collected from each donor into EDTA-treated Vacutainer tubes. Ficoll-Paque density-gradient centrifugation was used to isolate PBMCs, with at least 6.5 million per sample. Trizol reagent was used to extract total RNA from the PBMCs, yielding at least 5 micrograms per sample. Naive CD45RAhigh/CD27high T cell percentages were measured by flow cytometry on a PBMC aliquot from every donor. CDR1 and CDR2 are read off the germline V gene as SQVTM and ANQGSEA. V lost 7 bases and J lost 4 bases, and the count of bases not matched to a germline gene is 4. The CDR3 starts with the cysteine, ends with the phenylalanine, and has 11 residues. Just CDR3 DNA is preserved here, 33 bases in frame from base 1. Worth noting for this clonotype: What this receptor recognizes is not known. Qualities for individual bases were not recorded, and no much larger clone is one base off.

Library creation used 5' RACE. The sequencer listed for this sample is Illumina HiSeq 2500. A second PCR of roughly 6 to 11 cycles was run with a J-beta primer mix and a sample-barcoded 5' primer. A unique molecular identifier was introduced onto each TCR beta cDNA molecule by a template-switch 5' adaptor carrying 12 random nucleotides. At least 3 million CDR3-containing paired-end reads were obtained from each sample. First-strand cDNA was synthesized from all RNA with the Mint cDNA synthesis kit, primed by a TRBC-specific oligonucleotide. Following uracil-DNA glycosylase treatment, a first 18-cycle PCR with universal primers M1SS and BC2_uni_R was performed on all cDNA. Under the source paper's analysis protocol: For normalization, 1 million high-quality reads were randomly selected from each sample, with every read carrying a distinct molecular identifier. Reads sharing molecular identifiers were discarded rather than binned into consensus sequences. MiTCR, run with a Q25 quality threshold and the strictest error-elimination algorithm, handled CDR3 identification, clonotype clustering and error correction. A nonparametric unseen species model using Euler transformation provided a lower-bound estimate of total TCR beta diversity. In TCRdb, the public reads were trimmed at Q25 with fastp and aligned with MiXCR, with productive beta chains retained. Every CDR3 protein is listed once, alongside the most common genes and DNA of its rows. These V and J calls derive from TCRdb rather than the authors' analysis. This sample lists hundreds of thousands of distinct CDR3 sequences; 25% were detected once. The ten largest clones capture more than 7.5% of the sample.

These data were also reused for a study on T cells of mothers and their children. From the second report: Nine systemically healthy Caucasian individuals served as donors, namely three mothers together with their six children. cDNA synthesis used all of the extracted RNA, with around 1.5 ug of RNA in each 15 ul reaction. Sample barcodes and 2-4 random nucleotides were added via the M1S primer in the second PCR. Over 8 million TCR beta CDR3 reads came from each mother, compared with approximately 3.1 million reads from each child. Thymic selection shapes the output of TCR recombination in a similar way in related and unrelated pairs, and inherited differences have a minor effect. Normalized repertoire overlap was always slightly but never significantly higher in related than unrelated mother-child pairs. No persistent microchimeric T cell clones were found, with a detection sensitivity of 85 to 100 clones per million clonotypes. To look for features that set related mother-child pairs apart from unrelated individuals, the researchers ran deep NGS to compare the TCR beta repertoires of mothers and children. Mothers averaged about 40 +/- 4 years of age and children averaged around 10 +/- 4 years. After adapter ligation was performed with NEBNext reagents, the libraries were sequenced on an Illumina HiSeq 2000 with 100+100 nt paired-end reads. To avoid cross-contamination, the mother libraries and the child libraries were prepared a month apart and sequenced in separate runs. For each donor, between about 450,000 and 2,300,000 distinct TCR beta clonotypes were identified. Naive TCR beta clonotypes were estimated from low-frequency clonotypes matched to each donor's FACS-determined naive share, without sorting.

The receptor's source is a boy between 10 and 17 years old in good health. The receptor chain draws on TRBV29-1 and TRBJ2-7; 7 bases in the junction line up with TRBD1. Sequencing was done on a sample of blood. Read as DNA, the sequence is TGCAGCGGCACGACAGGGTACGAGCAGTACTTC. Translated, this is CSGTTGYEQYF.